This is a list of T cell receptor beta chains from one sample in a study of Ad26.COV2.S vaccination and SARS-CoV-2 variants. Measured with immunoSEQ multiplex PCR; TCRdb has only the in-frame clones, and not every one. The sample lists 400,000 to 500,000 clones, roughly 90% occurring once. The material was peripheral blood, obtained in a trial of Ad26.COV2.S vaccine versus placebo. The receptors were sampled from a person aged 18-60 years who received the Ad26.COV2.S COVID-19 vaccine or a placebo. The CDR3 runs from the conserved cysteine through the conserved F or W. The D gene is left open where the match is weak. Rows may omit the clone size; those that give it use once, few, many or a size class.

CDR3nt: TGTGCCAGCAGCGCGGCCGGGACTAGCGGCTATGAGCAGTTCTTC
CDR3aa: CASSAAGTSGYEQFF
j_gene: TRBJ2-1
abundance: .
v_gene: TRBV9
d_gene: TRBD2

CDR3nt: TGTGCCAGCAGCTTAGTAGCGGGGGTAGACGAGCAGTACTTC
CDR3aa: CASSLVAGVDEQYF
j_gene: TRBJ2-7
abundance: .
v_gene: TRBV11-3
d_gene: TRBD2

CDR3nt: TGTGCCAGCTCACCACGGAGCGGAGGTAACTCTCAAGAGACCCAGTACTTC
CDR3aa: CASSPRSGGNSQETQYF
j_gene: TRBJ2-5
abundance: .
v_gene: TRBV18
d_gene: .

CDR3nt: TGTGCCAGCAGCAATGGACTAACCACCTACGAGCAGTACTTC
CDR3aa: CASSNGLTTYEQYF
j_gene: TRBJ2-7
abundance: few
v_gene: TRBV5-4
d_gene: .

CDR3nt: TGTGCCAGCAGCTTAAGTCAGGGCCCAGTAAACACCATATATTTT
CDR3aa: CASSLSQGPVNTIYF
j_gene: TRBJ1-3
abundance: .
v_gene: TRBV11-2
d_gene: .

CDR3nt: TGTGCCACCAGTGATTCCCGGGACTCTGGAAACACCATATATTTT
CDR3aa: CATSDSRDSGNTIYF
j_gene: TRBJ1-3
abundance: .
v_gene: TRBV24-1
d_gene: .

CDR3nt: TGCGCCAGCAGCTTCCGAGAATCCTACGAGCAGTACTTC
CDR3aa: CASSFRESYEQYF
j_gene: TRBJ2-7
abundance: once
v_gene: TRBV5-1
d_gene: .

CDR3nt: TGTGCCAGCAGTTTCGGACAGCCGATGAACACTGAAGCTTTCTTT
CDR3aa: CASSFGQPMNTEAFF
j_gene: TRBJ1-1
abundance: .
v_gene: TRBV27
d_gene: .

CDR3nt: TGTGCCAGCAGCCGGGGGCTAGCGGGACCTTACAATGAGCAGTTCTTC
CDR3aa: CASSRGLAGPYNEQFF
j_gene: TRBJ2-1
abundance: .
v_gene: TRBV5-4
d_gene: TRBD2

CDR3nt: TGTGCCACCAGTGAGCCGGACAGGGGGGAGACTGAAGCTTTCTTT
CDR3aa: CATSEPDRGETEAFF
j_gene: TRBJ1-1
abundance: .
v_gene: TRBV24-1
d_gene: TRBD1

CDR3nt: TGTGCCATCAGTGAGTGGACAGGGGCCTACGAGCAGTACTTC
CDR3aa: CAISEWTGAYEQYF
j_gene: TRBJ2-7
abundance: .
v_gene: TRBV10-3
d_gene: TRBD1

CDR3nt: TGTGCCAGCAGTCTTGGACGTTTCACTGAAGCTTTCTTT
CDR3aa: CASSLGRFTEAFF
j_gene: TRBJ1-1
abundance: many
v_gene: TRBV28
d_gene: .

CDR3nt: TGTGCCAGCGGCGGGACCTCAAGCACAGATACGCAGTATTTT
CDR3aa: CASGGTSSTDTQYF
j_gene: TRBJ2-3
abundance: .
v_gene: TRBV2
d_gene: .

CDR3nt: TGTGCCACCAGCAGAGGAGCGGGGGCCACGGGTCGCGAGCAGTACTTC
CDR3aa: CATSRGAGATGREQYF
j_gene: TRBJ2-7
abundance: few
v_gene: TRBV15
d_gene: TRBD2

CDR3nt: TGTGCCAGCAGCTTGCCCTCCGGCCGGGGCGGGGGGGCCCCAGATACGCAGTATTTT
CDR3aa: CASSLPSGRGGGAPDTQYF
j_gene: TRBJ2-3
abundance: .
v_gene: TRBV5-4
d_gene: TRBD2

CDR3nt: TGTGCCAGCAGCCGGAGAGAAGCTTTCTTT
CDR3aa: CASSRREAFF
j_gene: TRBJ1-1
abundance: once
v_gene: TRBV7-8
d_gene: .

CDR3nt: TGTGCCAGCAGTTACCGATTGGAAGAGACCCAGTACTTC
CDR3aa: CASSYRLEETQYF
j_gene: TRBJ2-5
abundance: .
v_gene: TRBV6-5
d_gene: .

CDR3nt: TGTGCCAGCAGCGTAGACCCGCAGTGGGACAACACCATATATTTT
CDR3aa: CASSVDPQWDNTIYF
j_gene: TRBJ1-3
abundance: .
v_gene: TRBV9
d_gene: .

CDR3nt: TGTGCCAGCAGCTTAACGTTGTCGGCGAGGACCTACGAGCAGTACTTC
CDR3aa: CASSLTLSARTYEQYF
j_gene: TRBJ2-7
abundance: .
v_gene: TRBV7-9
d_gene: .

CDR3nt: TGTGCCAGCAGCACGCGACTAGCGGGGGGGCACAATGAGCAGTTCTTC
CDR3aa: CASSTRLAGGHNEQFF
j_gene: TRBJ2-1
abundance: .
v_gene: TRBV7-2
d_gene: TRBD2

CDR3nt: TGTGCCAGCAGCCCCCGACAGGGGATCAAGAGCTCCTATAATTCACCCCTCCACTTT
CDR3aa: CASSPRQGIKSSYNSPLHF
j_gene: TRBJ1-6
abundance: few
v_gene: TRBV7-6
d_gene: TRBD1

CDR3nt: TGTGCCAGCTCACCTCGGGAACAGGGATCCGAGCAGTACTTC
CDR3aa: CASSPREQGSEQYF
j_gene: TRBJ2-7
abundance: .
v_gene: TRBV18
d_gene: .

CDR3nt: TGTGCCAGCAGCTTAGAGTGGGAAGGGCCTGAAGCTTTCTTT
CDR3aa: CASSLEWEGPEAFF
j_gene: TRBJ1-1
abundance: .
v_gene: TRBV7-9
d_gene: .

CDR3nt: TGCGCCAGCAGCCTCGGGACAGTCTACGAGCAGTACTTC
CDR3aa: CASSLGTVYEQYF
j_gene: TRBJ2-7
abundance: .
v_gene: TRBV5-1
d_gene: TRBD1

CDR3nt: TGCGCCAGCAGCCAAGAGCCGGCATTCAGGGGGACCGGGGAGCTGTTTTTT
CDR3aa: CASSQEPAFRGTGELFF
j_gene: TRBJ2-2
abundance: .
v_gene: TRBV4-3
d_gene: TRBD1

CDR3nt: TGTGCCAGCAGCGCCGCCGGGGGCCCCTACAATGAGCAGTTCTTC
CDR3aa: CASSAAGGPYNEQFF
j_gene: TRBJ2-1
abundance: .
v_gene: TRBV9
d_gene: .

CDR3nt: TGTGCCAGTAGTCCTAGTCGGGGGGGCGGCACAGATACGCAGTATTTT
CDR3aa: CASSPSRGGGTDTQYF
j_gene: TRBJ2-3
abundance: .
v_gene: TRBV19
d_gene: TRBD2

CDR3nt: TGTGCCAGCAGCGACGAATCTGATACGCAGTATTTT
CDR3aa: CASSDESDTQYF
j_gene: TRBJ2-3
abundance: .
v_gene: TRBV2
d_gene: .

CDR3nt: TGTGCCAGCAGAGATAGCAATCAGCCCCAGCATTTT
CDR3aa: CASRDSNQPQHF
j_gene: TRBJ1-5
abundance: .
v_gene: TRBV6-6
d_gene: .

CDR3nt: TGTGCCAGCGGGGGGACAGGGAATACGAAGCAGTACTTC
CDR3aa: CASGGTGNTKQYF
j_gene: TRBJ2-7
abundance: .
v_gene: TRBV6-5
d_gene: TRBD1

CDR3nt: TGTGCCAGCAGTGATCCCGGGGAGCTGTTTTTT
CDR3aa: CASSDPGELFF
j_gene: TRBJ2-2
abundance: few
v_gene: TRBV2
d_gene: .

CDR3nt: TGCGCCAGCAGTGAGCAACAGGGTGGGGATGAAAAACTGTTTTTT
CDR3aa: CASSEQQGGDEKLFF
j_gene: TRBJ1-4
abundance: once
v_gene: TRBV10-1
d_gene: .

CDR3nt: TGTGCCAGCAGTTCGAGGACAGGGGGCGGGCAGCCCCAGCATTTT
CDR3aa: CASSSRTGGGQPQHF
j_gene: TRBJ1-5
abundance: .
v_gene: TRBV6-2/TRBV6-3
d_gene: TRBD1

CDR3nt: TGTGCCAGCAGCTCTAGGGACTTTCGCACAGATACGCAGTATTTT
CDR3aa: CASSSRDFRTDTQYF
j_gene: TRBJ2-3
abundance: .
v_gene: TRBV13
d_gene: .

CDR3nt: TGTGCCAGCACCACAGGACGGATAAACACCGGGGAGCTGTTTTTT
CDR3aa: CASTTGRINTGELFF
j_gene: TRBJ2-2
abundance: .
v_gene: TRBV9
d_gene: .

CDR3nt: TGTGCCAGCACCAGAGGCTACACAGATACGCAGTATTTT
CDR3aa: CASTRGYTDTQYF
j_gene: TRBJ2-3
abundance: once
v_gene: TRBV27
d_gene: .